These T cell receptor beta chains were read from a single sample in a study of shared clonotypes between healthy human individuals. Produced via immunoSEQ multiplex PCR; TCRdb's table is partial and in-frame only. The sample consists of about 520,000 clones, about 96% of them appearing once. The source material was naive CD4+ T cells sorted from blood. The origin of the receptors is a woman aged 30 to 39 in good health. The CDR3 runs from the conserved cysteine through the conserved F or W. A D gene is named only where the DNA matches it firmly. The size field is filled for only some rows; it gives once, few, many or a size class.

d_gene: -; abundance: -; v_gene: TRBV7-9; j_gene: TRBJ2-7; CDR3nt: TGTGCCAGCAGCTCCGGACTACCCTACGAGCAGTACTTC; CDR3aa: CASSSGLPYEQYF
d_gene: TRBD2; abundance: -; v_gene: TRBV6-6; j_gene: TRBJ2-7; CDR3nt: TGTGCCAGCAGTACAACAGGACTAGCGAGCGACGAGCAGTACTTC; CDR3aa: CASSTTGLASDEQYF
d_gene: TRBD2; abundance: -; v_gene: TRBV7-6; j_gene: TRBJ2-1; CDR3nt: TGTGCCAGCAGCACAGGCTTGCTAGCGGGCTACAATGAGCAGTTCTTC; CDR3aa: CASSTGLLAGYNEQFF
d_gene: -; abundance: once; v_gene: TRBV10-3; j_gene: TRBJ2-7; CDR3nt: TGTGCCATCAGTGCCCTTACCTATGAGCAGTACTTC; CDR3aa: CAISALTYEQYF
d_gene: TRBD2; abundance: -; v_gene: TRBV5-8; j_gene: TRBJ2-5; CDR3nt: TGTGCCAGCAGCTTGTCGGTGACTAGCGGGAGTAGTTGGGAGACCCAGTACTTC; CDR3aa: CASSLSVTSGSSWETQYF
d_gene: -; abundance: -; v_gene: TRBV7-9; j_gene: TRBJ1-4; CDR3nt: TGTGCCAGCAGCCAGGGTGAAAAACTGTTTTTT; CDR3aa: CASSQGEKLFF
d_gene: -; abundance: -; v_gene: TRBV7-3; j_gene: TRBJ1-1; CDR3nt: TGTGCCAGCAGGGAACAGGGCGGCACTGAAGCTTTCTTT; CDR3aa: CASREQGGTEAFF
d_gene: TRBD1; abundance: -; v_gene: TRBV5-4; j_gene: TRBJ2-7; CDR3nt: TGTGCCAGCAGCCAACAGGGGCACGACTACGAGCAGTACTTC; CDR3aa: CASSQQGHDYEQYF
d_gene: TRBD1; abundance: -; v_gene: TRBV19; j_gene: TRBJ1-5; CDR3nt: TGTGCCAGTAGCCGGGACAGAACTAGCAATCAGCCCCAGCATTTT; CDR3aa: CASSRDRTSNQPQHF
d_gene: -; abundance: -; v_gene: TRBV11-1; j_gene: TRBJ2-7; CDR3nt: TGTGCCAGCAGCTTCGCTGGACAAGTCTACGAGCAGTACTTC; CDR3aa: CASSFAGQVYEQYF
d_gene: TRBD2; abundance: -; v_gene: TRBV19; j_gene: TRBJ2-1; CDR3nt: TGTGCCAGTAGTGCCATAGCGGGAGGACCCTACAATGAGCAGTTCTTC; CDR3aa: CASSAIAGGPYNEQFF
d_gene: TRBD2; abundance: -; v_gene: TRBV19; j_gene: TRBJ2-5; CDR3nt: TGTGCCAGTAGCGAGACTAGCGGGAGAAAAGAGACCCAGTACTTC; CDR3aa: CASSETSGRKETQYF
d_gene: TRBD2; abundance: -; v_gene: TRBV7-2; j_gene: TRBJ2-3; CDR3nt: TGTGCCAGCAGCTTAGAATTAGCTAGCGGACCAAGGGATACGCAGTATTTT; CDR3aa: CASSLELASGPRDTQYF
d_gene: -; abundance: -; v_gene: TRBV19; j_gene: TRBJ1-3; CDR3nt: TGTGCCAGTAGTATAGCGGGGGCCGTCGGAAACACCATATATTTT; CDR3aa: CASSIAGAVGNTIYF
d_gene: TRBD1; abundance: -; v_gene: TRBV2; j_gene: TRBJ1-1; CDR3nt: TGTGCCAGCCTGGGTCGGGACAGGGGCAACACTGAAGCTTTCTTT; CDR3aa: CASLGRDRGNTEAFF
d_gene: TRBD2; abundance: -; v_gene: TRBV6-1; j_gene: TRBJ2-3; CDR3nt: TGTGCCAGCAGTGTTGGACTAGCGGACACAGATACGCAGTATTTT; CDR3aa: CASSVGLADTDTQYF
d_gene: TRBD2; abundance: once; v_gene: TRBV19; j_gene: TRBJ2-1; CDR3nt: TGTGCCAGTAGGCGCGTAGCGGGAGTTCTCCAAGAGCAGTTCTTC; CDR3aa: CASRRVAGVLQEQFF
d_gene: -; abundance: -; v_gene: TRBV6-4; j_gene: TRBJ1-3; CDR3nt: TGTGCCAGCGGCGGCAGGGGAACTTCAGGAAACACCATATATTTT; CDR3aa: CASGGRGTSGNTIYF
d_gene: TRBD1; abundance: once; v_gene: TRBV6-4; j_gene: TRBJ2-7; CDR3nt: TGTGCCAGCAGCGGTACGGACAGGGAACCCGAGCAGTACTTC; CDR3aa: CASSGTDREPEQYF
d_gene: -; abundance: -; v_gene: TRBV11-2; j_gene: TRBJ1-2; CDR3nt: TGTGCCAGCAGCTCCATTACGGGAGGAACTAACTATGGCTACACCTTC; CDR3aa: CASSSITGGTNYGYTF
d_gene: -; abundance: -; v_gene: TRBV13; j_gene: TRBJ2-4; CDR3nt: TGTGCCAGCAGGGATGGGGTAGTTGACATTCAGTACTTC; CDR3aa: CASRDGVVDIQYF
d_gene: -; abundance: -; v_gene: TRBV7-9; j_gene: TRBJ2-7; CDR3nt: TGTGCCAGCAGCTTGAAAGGGAGCTCCTACGAGCAGTACTTC; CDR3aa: CASSLKGSSYEQYF
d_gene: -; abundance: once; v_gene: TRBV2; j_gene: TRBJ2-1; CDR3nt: TGTGCCAGCAGTTCGGTATTTGGCAATGAGCAGTTCTTC; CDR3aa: CASSSVFGNEQFF
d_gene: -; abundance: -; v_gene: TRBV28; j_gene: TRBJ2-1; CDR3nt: TGTGCCAGCAGTTTGAAGACTCACTCCTGGGAGCAGTTCTTC; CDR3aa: CASSLKTHSWEQFF
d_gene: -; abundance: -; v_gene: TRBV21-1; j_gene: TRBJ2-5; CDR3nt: TGTGCCAGCAGCAAAACTACGACAGGGGGAGGGGAGACCCAGTACTTC; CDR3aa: CASSKTTTGGGETQYF
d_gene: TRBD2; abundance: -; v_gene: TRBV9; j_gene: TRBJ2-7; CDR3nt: TGTGCCAGCAGCGTAGCTTGGGGAGGGGTCTACGAGCAGTACTTC; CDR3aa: CASSVAWGGVYEQYF
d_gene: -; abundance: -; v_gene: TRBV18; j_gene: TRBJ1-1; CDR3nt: TGTGCCAGCTCACCAGGGGCAGGTGCTGAAGCTTTCTTT; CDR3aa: CASSPGAGAEAFF
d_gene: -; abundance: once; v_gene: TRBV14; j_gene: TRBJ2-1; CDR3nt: TGTGCCAGCAGCCAACCGGGGAACTCCTACAATGAGCAGTTCTTC; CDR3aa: CASSQPGNSYNEQFF
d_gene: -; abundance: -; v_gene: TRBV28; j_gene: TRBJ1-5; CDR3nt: TGTGCCAGCAGTTTTGTAAGTCTGAAGCGCCGGAGTCAGCCCCAGCATTTT; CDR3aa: CASSFVSLKRRSQPQHF
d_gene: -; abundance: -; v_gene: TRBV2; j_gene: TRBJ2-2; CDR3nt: TGTGCCAGCACGACTCCTTCGTTGAGTGCGTATACCGGGGAGCTGTTTTTT; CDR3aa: CASTTPSLSAYTGELFF
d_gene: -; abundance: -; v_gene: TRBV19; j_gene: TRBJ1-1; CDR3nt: TGTGCCAGTAGTATTGGACAGAACATGAACACTGAAGCTTTCTTT; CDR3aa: CASSIGQNMNTEAFF
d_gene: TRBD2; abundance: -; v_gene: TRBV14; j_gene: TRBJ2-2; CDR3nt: TGTGCCAGCAGCCGAATGATGACTAGCGGGAGCGTCGGGGAGCTGTTTTTT; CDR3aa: CASSRMMTSGSVGELFF
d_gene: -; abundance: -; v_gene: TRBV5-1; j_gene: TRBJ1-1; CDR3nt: TGCGCCAGCAGCTTGGGTAGCAGGAACACTGAAGCTTTCTTT; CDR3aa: CASSLGSRNTEAFF
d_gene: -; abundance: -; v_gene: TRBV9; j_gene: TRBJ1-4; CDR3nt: TGTGCCAGCAGCGTAGCTACCCGCGGGGGAGGGGAAAAACTGTTTTTT; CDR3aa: CASSVATRGGGEKLFF